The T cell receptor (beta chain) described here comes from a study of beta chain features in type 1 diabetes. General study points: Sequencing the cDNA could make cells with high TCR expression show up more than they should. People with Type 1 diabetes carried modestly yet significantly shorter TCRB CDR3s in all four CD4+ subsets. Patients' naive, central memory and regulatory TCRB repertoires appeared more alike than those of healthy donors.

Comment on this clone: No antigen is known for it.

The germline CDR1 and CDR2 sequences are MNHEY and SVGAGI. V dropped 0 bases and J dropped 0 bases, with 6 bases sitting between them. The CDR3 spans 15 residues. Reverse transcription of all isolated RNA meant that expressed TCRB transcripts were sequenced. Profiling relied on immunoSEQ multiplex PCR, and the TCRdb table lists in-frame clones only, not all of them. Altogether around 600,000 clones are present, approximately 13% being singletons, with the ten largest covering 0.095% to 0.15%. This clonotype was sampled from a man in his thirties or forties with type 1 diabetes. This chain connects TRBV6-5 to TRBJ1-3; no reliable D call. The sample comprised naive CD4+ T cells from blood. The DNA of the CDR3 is TGTGCCAGCAGTTACTCGGTTAACTCTGGAAACACCATATATTTT. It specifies CASSYSVNSGNTIYF.